These 24 T cell receptor beta chains came from one sample sequenced in a study of blood T cell dynamics during melanoma immunotherapy. Documented time point: pre-treatment baseline. TCRdb's copy holds only in-frame clones and misses some; the assay was immunoSEQ multiplex PCR. Of around 7,000 clones listed, roughly 84% were seen once; the top ten hold 16%. Sequencing used blood, obtained from a patient treated with checkpoint blockade. All receptors come from a human donor with melanoma.

The chain carries TRBV7-9 and TRBJ1-1; D possibly corresponds to TRBD1 (5 bases). Between the trimmed V and J ends, which lost 5 bases and 5 bases, there was a span of 18 bases. From germline, CDR1 is SEHNR and CDR2 FQNEAQ (reference sequence). The CDR3 extends over 15 amino acids. CDR3 region: CASSGFPEGSTEAFF. CDR3 coding DNA: TGTGCCAGCAGCGGATTTCCTGAGGGGTCGACTGAAGCTTTCTTT.

The gene calls are TRBV10-3 and TRBJ1-4, with D perhaps matching TRBD1 (5 bases). The CDR3 covers 15 residues. V lost 3 bases and J 3 bases, leaving 11 bases between the germline ends. Germline CDR1 reads ENHRY; CDR2 reads SYGVKD. CDR3 bases: TGTGCCATCAGTGACCAGGGAGCGGCTAATGAAAAACTGTTTTTT. This codes for CAISDQGAANEKLFF.

The CDR3 protein is CASSARTSGGYEQYF. In nucleotides, the CDR3 is TGTGCCAGCAGCGCCCGGACTAGCGGGGGCTACGAGCAGTACTTC. This rearrangement joins TRBV21-1 to TRBJ2-7; the D call of TRBD2 is as the table states it, not checked on the DNA. TRBV21-1 is labeled a pseudogene. The CDR3 is 15 amino acids.

The gene calls are TRBV6-6 and TRBJ2-5; D not certain. CDR1 MNHNY and CDR2 SVGAGI come from the germline V gene (reference sequence). Deletions cut 7 bases from V and 6 bases from J, with 6 bases between. This CDR3 is 10 amino acids long. CDR3 DNA: TGTGCCAGCAACGGTCAGACCCAGTACTTC. It specifies CASNGQTQYF.

The J gene is TRBJ2-7, the V gene TRBV19; a weak D match, TRBD2 (5 bases). The germline V gene encodes CDR1 LNHDA and CDR2 SQIVND (reference sequence). The germline V and J ends were trimmed by 5 bases and 4 bases, with 18 bases remaining between them. The CDR3 runs to 15 residues. The CDR3 here is CASSAVMERGYEQYF. CDR3 DNA sequence: TGTGCCAGTAGTGCCGTAATGGAGCGAGGGTACGAGCAGTACTTC.

The chain employs TRBV30 and TRBJ2-7; D is perhaps TRBD1 (6 bases). This CDR3 has 13 residues. CDR1 is GTSNPN, CDR2 SVGIG, per germline (reference sequence). V lost 2 bases, J lost 3 bases, and 11 bases lay in between. The DNA of the CDR3 is TGTGCCTGGAGTCCGGGACATCACTACGAGCAGTACTTC. Its translation: CAWSPGHHYEQYF.

In nucleotides, the CDR3 is TGTGCCAGCAGCTTCGACCTTTATGGCTACACCTTC. This gives the protein CASSFDLYGYTF. The rearrangement joins TRBV7-2 to TRBJ1-2; D uncertain. This CDR3 has 12 amino acids. Germline V gives CDR1 SGHTA, CDR2 FQGNSA. Deletions cut 3 bases from V and 5 bases from J, with 7 bases between.

The chain has TRBV29-1 and TRBJ2-7; D is perhaps TRBD1 (6 bases). This CDR3 is built from 13 residues. CDR1 and CDR2 (germline): SQVTM, ANQGSEA. The V gene lost 0 bases and the J gene lost 9 bases, with 15 bases spanning the gap. The CDR3 coding sequence is TGCAGCGTTGAAGATCGAGTCCGGGACATGCAGTACTTC. Translation gives CSVEDRVRDMQYF.

The chain uses TRBV5-5 and TRBJ2-7; the match to TRBD2 covers 8 bases. CDR3 length equals 15 residues. V lost 1 base, J lost 0 bases, and 3 bases stayed unmatched. CDR1 SGHKS and CDR2 YYEKEE come from the germline V gene (reference sequence). The CDR3: CASSLSSGSSYEQYF. CDR3 nucleotides: TGTGCCAGCAGCTTGTCGAGCGGGAGCTCCTACGAGCAGTACTTC.

This clone was seen a handful of times. The rearrangement links TRBV5-4 to TRBJ2-7, with 10 bases that match TRBD2. The CDR3 contains 16 residues. Unmatched junction bases numbered 7, after V lost 4 bases and J lost 0 bases. The germline gives CDR1 SGHNT, CDR2 YYREEE (reference sequence). CDR3 region: CASSRESGRDSYEQYF. The DNA for the CDR3 is TGTGCCAGCAGCAGAGAGAGCGGGAGGGACTCCTACGAGCAGTACTTC. Using reference TRBV5-4 and TRBJ2-7 for the parts outside the CDR3, the full variable domain is ETGVTQSPTHLIKTRGQQVTLRCSSQSGHNTVSWYQQALGQGPQFIFQYYREEENGRGNFPPRFSGLQFPNYSSELNVNALELDDSALYLCASSRESGRDSYEQYFGPGTRLTVT.

The chain is built from TRBV28 and TRBJ2-7; 7 bases align to TRBD1. The germline V gene has CDR1 MDHEN and CDR2 SYDVKM. With 5 bases clipped from V and 0 bases from J, the junction kept 4 bases outside the gene matches. CDR3 length: 14 residues. The chain's CDR3 is CASSVQGVSYEQYF. The CDR3, as DNA: TGTGCCAGCAGTGTCCAGGGGGTCTCCTACGAGCAGTACTTC.

Turning to this clone: The junction and the germline gene differ at one end; a read error may be behind it. This chain joins TRBV7-6 and TRBJ2-5; 9 bases fit TRBD2. The CDR3 is 16 amino acids. Germline CDR1 is SGHVS and CDR2 is FNYEAQ. CDR3 DNA: TGTGCCAGCAGCCTAGCGGCGGGAGGGGGGGGAGAGACCCAGTACTTC. Encoded protein: CASSLAAGGGGETQYF.

The CDR3 protein is CASSSEGNYGYTF. The CDR3 DNA reads as TGTGCCAGCAGTTCCGAGGGGAACTATGGCTACACCTTC. V is TRBV6-6 and J is TRBJ1-2, with a tentative D call TRBD1 (5 bases). The CDR3 runs 13 residues. Looked up from germline, CDR1 is MNHNY and CDR2 is SVGAGI (reference sequence). The ends were cut back, 4 bases at V and 2 bases at J, with 8 bases in the middle.

CDR3 coding DNA: TGTGCCAGCAGCGCGAGGATGGGGACAGCCATCTCTGGGGCCAACGTCCTGACTTTC. It specifies CASSARMGTAISGANVLTF. The chain recombines TRBV9 with TRBJ2-6; 7 bases are a match to TRBD1. Trimming cost V 3 bases and J 0 bases; bases outside gene matches: 12. The CDR3 is 19 amino acids. Germline assignment: CDR1 SGDLS and CDR2 YYNGEE.

The V call is TRBV28, the J call TRBJ1-5; tentative D call: TRBD1 (5 bases). Trimming stripped 3 bases from V and 5 bases from J, with 11 bases between. Germline V gene data show CDR1 as MDHEN and CDR2 as SYDVKM. The length of the CDR3 is 14 residues. The CDR3 DNA reads as TGTGCCAGCAGTTTTGGTTGGGGGGATCAGCCCCAGCATTTT. Residues: CASSFGWGDQPQHF.

The rearrangement links TRBV7-9 to TRBJ1-1; the D is unclear. The V and J ends lost 7 bases and 1 base respectively, with 13 bases between them. Germline CDR1 SEHNR, CDR2 FQNEAQ (reference sequence). The CDR3 spans 14 residues. The CDR3 nucleotides read TGTGCCAGCATGGGGAGTTCTCAGAACACTGAAGCTTTCTTT. Translating it yields CASMGSSQNTEAFF. The full variable domain, with the rest looked up from reference TRBV7-9 and TRBJ1-1, is DTGVSQNPRHKITKRGQNVTFRCDPISEHNRLYWYRQTLGQGPEFLTYFQNEAQLEKSRLLSDRFSAERPKGSFSTLEIQRTEQGDSAMYLCASMGSSQNTEAFFGQGTRLTVV.

This clone was seen only once. This sequence joins TRBV5-6 and TRBJ2-1, with D unclear. This CDR3 region has 15 residues. V gave up 4 bases and J gave up 4 bases, with 15 bases separating them. CDR1 is SGHDT, CDR2 YYEEEE, per germline. Here the CDR3 reads CASSRLGPKYNEQFF. The CDR3 region has the DNA TGTGCCAGCAGCCGGCTCGGTCCTAAGTACAATGAGCAGTTCTTC.

The chain combines TRBV7-2 with TRBJ2-7; TRBD2 aligns across 7 bases. In germline, CDR1 is SGHTA, CDR2 FQGNSA. This CDR3 region has 14 residues. Germline trimming cut 1 base from V and 3 bases from J; bases unmatched to any gene: 3. CDR3 in DNA: TGTGCCAGCAGCTTAGTCGCTAGCGGCTACGAGCAGTACTTC. The encoded protein is CASSLVASGYEQYF.

This clone came up once. The rearrangement uses TRBV21-1 and TRBJ2-7. TRBV21-1 is termed a pseudogene. The CDR3 has 10 residues. The CDR3 loop reads CASSPYEQYF. In DNA form, the CDR3 reads TGTGCCAGCAGCCCCTACGAGCAGTACTTC.

This chain joins TRBV19 and TRBJ1-3; possible D gene TRBD1, 5 bases. The germline V and J ends were trimmed by 6 bases and 4 bases, with 19 bases remaining between them. The CDR3 is 16 residues long. Germline CDR1 and CDR2: LNHDA and SQIVND (reference sequence). The CDR3 is CASRGRLQGDGNTIYF. For the CDR3, the DNA is TGTGCCAGTAGGGGACGGTTGCAGGGAGACGGAAACACCATATATTTT.

This chain connects TRBV27 to TRBJ2-1; TRBD2 matches 7 bases. The length of the CDR3 is 13 residues. Germline CDR1 is MNHEY and CDR2 is SMNVEV (reference sequence). Germline trimming cut 8 bases from V and 5 bases from J; bases unmatched to any gene: 6. The DNA of the CDR3 is TGTGCCAGCCGGGGGGACGGAGACAATGAGCAGTTCTTC. Translating gives CASRGDGDNEQFF.

The V call is TRBV10-3, the J call TRBJ2-1; 8 positions match TRBD2. V dropped 6 bases and J dropped 0; count of bases not matched to a gene: 4. Per the germline V gene, CDR1 is ENHRY and CDR2 is SYGVKD. The CDR3 is 15 amino acids. CDR3 amino acids: CAISERGTSYNEQFF. CDR3 DNA sequence: TGTGCCATCAGCGAGCGGGGGACCTCCTACAATGAGCAGTTCTTC.

The chain links TRBV7-2 to TRBJ2-7, with 10 nucleotides matching TRBD2. Germline-derived CDR1 and CDR2 are SGHTA and FQGNSA. The trim removed 3 bases at V and 2 bases at J, leaving 7 bases unmatched. CDR3 length equals 16 residues. The CDR3 region is CASSFSASGSPYEQYF. As DNA, the CDR3 is TGTGCCAGCAGCTTTTCCGCTAGCGGGAGCCCCTACGAGCAGTACTTC.

This clone appeared once. This rearrangement joins TRBV5-1 to TRBJ2-5; tentatively, D is TRBD1 (6 bases). In germline, CDR1 is SGHRS, CDR2 YFSETQ. The CDR3 consists of 15 residues. Trimming took 1 base from V and 2 from J, leaving 12 bases between them. CDR3 sequence: CASSLFTGLQETQYF. The CDR3 DNA is TGCGCCAGCAGCTTGTTTACAGGGCTTCAAGAGACCCAGTACTTC.